The T cell receptor beta chain under discussion was sequenced for a study of T cell clones after liver transplantation. Study-wide background: TCRbeta sequencing after a pre-transplant mixed lymphocyte reaction identified graft-donor-reactive clones, later tracked in post-transplant blood. Subjects received no induction therapy and standard immunosuppression until randomization at 12-24 months post-transplant. Tolerance: complete withdrawal held at least one year, liver enzymes staying within twice normal.

In germline, CDR1 is MNHNS, CDR2 SASEGT. The CDR3 runs to 14 residues. V lost 6 bases, J lost 7 bases, and 15 bases lay in between. The data were produced by immunoSEQ multiplex PCR, yet TCRdb's version contains in-frame clones alone and is incomplete. This table holds roughly 80,000 clones, approximately 87% found once. The genes are TRBV6-1 and TRBJ2-2, with a tentative D call TRBD2 (6 bases). The specimen was CD4+ T cells from blood, collected at the 22-month timepoint. This clonotype was obtained from a human patient who received a liver transplant. Some T cells may be transferred from the graft donor. In DNA form, the CDR3 reads TGTGCCAGCAGGGGGGGACCCCGGGGCGGGGAGCTGTTTTTT. Translated, it gives CASRGGPRGGELFF.